What follows are 19 T cell receptor beta chains derived from one specimen sequenced in a study of CD8 T cells in Susac syndrome. Roughly 0.5 to 1 ug RNA was reverse transcribed with random hexamers. From the immunoSEQ multiplex PCR reads, TCRdb called clonotypes with MiXCR, one entry per CDR3 protein. The repertoire includes 200,000 or so distinct CDR3 sequences, approximately 90% of them detected once, and over 0.1% sits in the top ten. Sequencing input: CD8+ T cells from PBMCs. The receptor set was obtained from a human donor with multiple sclerosis.

The V gene is TRBV2, the J gene TRBJ1-5, with a tentative D call TRBD1 (6 bases). CDR1 and CDR2 (germline): SNHLY, FYNNEI. The ends were cut back, 4 bases at V and 0 bases at J, with 7 bases in the middle. This CDR3 is built from 14 residues. The chain's CDR3 is CASSGTDSNQPQHF. The CDR3 DNA is TGTGCCAGCAGTGGGACAGATAGCAATCAGCCCCAGCATTTT.

The genes are TRBV12-3 or TRBV12-4 and TRBJ2-7; 9 positions agree with TRBD1. This CDR3 contains 13 residues. Germline trimming cut 5 bases from V and 2 bases from J; bases unmatched to any gene: 1. CDR3 protein: CASSGTGTYEQYF. The CDR3, as DNA: TGTGCCAGCAGTGGGACAGGGACCTACGAGCAGTACTTC.

This clonotype was seen many times. The chain carries TRBV5-6 and TRBJ1-1; unclear D gene. The germline V gene encodes CDR1 SGHDT and CDR2 YYEEEE. The CDR3 covers 12 residues. V shed 0 bases and J shed 3 bases, with 3 bases lying between them. The CDR3 loop is CASSLGDTEAFF. The CDR3 region has the DNA TGTGCCAGCAGCTTGGGGGACACTGAAGCTTTCTTT.

The J gene is TRBJ2-2, the V gene TRBV9, with 10 positions matching TRBD2. The germline V gene has CDR1 SGDLS and CDR2 YYNGEE. V trimming: 2 bases; J trimming: 3 bases; junction bases outside the gene matches: 4. CDR3 length: 16 amino acids. This CDR3 reads CASSVYLAGDTGELFF. CDR3 in DNA: TGTGCCAGCAGCGTCTATCTAGCGGGGGACACCGGGGAGCTGTTTTTT.

The chain uses TRBV20-1 and TRBJ2-5; perhaps TRBD1 as D (6 bases). The V gene's germline CDR1 is DFQATT and CDR2 SNEGSKA (reference sequence). This CDR3 is 16 amino acids long. Trimming removed 0 bases from V and 1 base from J, with 15 bases in between. As DNA, the CDR3 is TGCAGTGCTAGAGATTTTGACCAGGGGACCCAAGAGACCCAGTACTTC. This codes for CSARDFDQGTQETQYF.

This sequence joins TRBV7-6 and TRBJ1-1; D may be TRBD1 (6 bases). The V gene lost 5 bases and the J gene lost 4 bases, with 14 bases spanning the gap. CDR1 SGHVS and CDR2 FNYEAQ come from the germline V gene. This CDR3 spans 14 amino acids. The CDR3, as DNA: TGTGCCAGCAGCCGGGGGGGCCGTGGCACTGAAGCTTTCTTT. Protein: CASSRGGRGTEAFF.

This chain joins TRBV4-2 and TRBJ2-3; TRBD2 aligns across 9 bases. The V and J ends lost 0 bases and 5 bases, in that order; junction bases with no gene match: 6. Germline lookup yields CDR1 LGHNA and CDR2 YNFKEQ. This CDR3 is 16 amino acids long. This chain's CDR3 is CASSQDPGTSLDTQYF. In DNA form, the CDR3 reads TGTGCCAGCAGCCAAGATCCGGGGACTAGCTTAGATACGCAGTATTTT.

The chain employs TRBV4-3 and TRBJ2-7; D might be TRBD2 (6 bases). The CDR3 runs 15 residues. Germline CDR1 is LGHNA and CDR2 is YSLEER. V was trimmed by 3 bases and J by 3 bases, leaving 15 bases between them. The CDR3 protein is CASSHLTGGFYEQYF. The CDR3 bases are TGCGCCAGCAGCCATCTGACCGGGGGATTCTACGAGCAGTACTTC.

V usage is TRBV11-2 and J usage is TRBJ2-7; TRBD2 agrees at 7 bases. Looked up from germline, CDR1 is SGHAT and CDR2 is FQNNGV. Trimming took 0 bases from V and 6 from J; bases not matched to a gene: 8. The CDR3 covers 15 residues. The CDR3 is CASSLEGGTLAEQYF. DNA of the CDR3: TGTGCCAGCAGCTTAGAGGGGGGGACCCTCGCCGAGCAGTACTTC.

CDR3 residues: CASSQDKGSGTDTQYF. CDR3 DNA sequence: TGCGCCAGCAGCCAAGATAAGGGTAGTGGCACAGATACGCAGTATTTT. The V and J genes are TRBV4-1 and TRBJ2-3; D is unclear. This CDR3 region has 16 residues. The ends were cut back, 0 bases at V and 1 base at J, with 11 bases in the middle. Germline V CDR1 and CDR2: MGHRA, YSYEKL.

The CDR3: CASSSPSDEKLFF. CDR3 nucleotide sequence: TGTGCCAGCAGCTCTCCATCGGATGAAAAACTGTTTTTT. This chain uses TRBV9 with TRBJ1-4; no reliable D call. CDR1 and CDR2 from the germline V gene are SGDLS and YYNGEE. This CDR3 contains 13 residues. Trimming shortened V by 4 bases and J by 6 bases, and 10 bases separated the two germline ends.

The J gene is TRBJ2-5, the V gene TRBV29-1; 11 nucleotides agree with TRBD2. V lost 6 bases and J lost 3; bases outside the gene matches: 9. This CDR3 spans 15 amino acids. The germline V gene has CDR1 SQVTM and CDR2 ANQGSEA. The CDR3 coding sequence is TGCAGCGTGGGGCTAGCGGGGGGCCCCGAAGAGACCCAGTACTTC. Translated: CSVGLAGGPEETQYF.

V usage is TRBV4-1 and J usage is TRBJ2-7; no definite D call. The CDR3 is 15 residues long. V gave up 0 bases and J gave up 2 bases, with 11 bases separating them. Germline V CDR1 and CDR2: MGHRA, YSYEKL. This CDR3 is CASSQDWSSPYEQYF. In nucleotides, the CDR3 is TGCGCCAGCAGCCAAGACTGGAGTAGCCCCTACGAGCAGTACTTC.

A few counts support this clonotype. The J gene is TRBJ2-7, the V gene TRBV2; no definite D call. The CDR3 contains 13 residues. The ends were cut back, 8 bases at V and 1 base at J, with 12 bases in the middle. Germline V lookup: CDR1 SNHLY, CDR2 FYNNEI. CDR3 in amino acids: CASESDKSYEQYF. Here the CDR3 DNA reads TGTGCCAGCGAAAGTGACAAGTCCTACGAGCAGTACTTC.

This clonotype was seen once. V gene TRBV7-2 combines with J gene TRBJ2-7, with a tentative D call TRBD1 (5 bases). This CDR3 comprises 13 residues. The V and J ends lost 5 bases and 1 base respectively, with 9 bases between them. The germline V gene encodes CDR1 SGHTA and CDR2 FQGNSA. In DNA, the CDR3 is TGTGCCAGCAGCACGGACAAATCCTACGAGCAGTACTTC. This sequence encodes CASSTDKSYEQYF.

Here the CDR3 DNA reads TGTGCCAGCAGCGCTAGGGGGGGAGCTGAGCAGTTCTTC. Encoded protein: CASSARGGAEQFF. The chain links TRBV9 to TRBJ2-1, with a possible D match to TRBD2 (7 bases). The germline V gene encodes CDR1 SGDLS and CDR2 YYNGEE. The V end lost 3 bases, the J end lost 9 bases, and 13 bases lay between the germline ends. This CDR3 is 13 amino acids long.

The chain combines TRBV19 with TRBJ2-2; D call uncertain. Trimming shortened V by 10 bases and J by 6 bases, and 12 bases separated the two germline ends. Germline V gene data show CDR1 as LNHDA and CDR2 as SQIVND (reference sequence). The CDR3 has 12 residues. CDR3 residues: CATLAGPGELFF. Written as DNA, the CDR3 is TGTGCCACCCTTGCAGGTCCCGGGGAGCTGTTTTTT.

The gene calls are TRBV5-1 and TRBJ2-3, with D tentatively TRBD2 (6 bases). Trimming removed 9 bases from V and 8 bases from J, with 19 bases in between. This CDR3 contains 13 residues. CDR1 is SGHRS, CDR2 YFSETQ, per germline. The CDR3 region is CATQEGTEGTQYF. Here the CDR3 DNA reads TGCGCCACCCAGGAGGGGACCGAGGGTACGCAGTATTTT.

In this sample, this clonotype turned up a few times. The chain employs TRBV3-1 and TRBJ2-6, with D unresolved. The ends were cut back, 6 bases at V and 9 bases at J, with 9 bases in the middle. The CDR3 has 12 residues. Germline lookup yields CDR1 LGHDT and CDR2 YNNKEL (reference sequence). In DNA form, the CDR3 reads TGTGCCAGCAGACAGCAAGACAACGTCCTGACTTTC. Translated: CASRQQDNVLTF.